This T cell receptor beta chain was captured in a study of early T cells in non-severe SARS-CoV-2 infection. Study-level information: Bulk RNA from unsorted whole blood was sequenced; chains were unpaired.

Each single cDNA molecule received a unique molecular identifier. TCRdb called the 5' RACE reads again in MiXCR, with one record for every CDR3 protein. The sample has just over 80,000 distinct CDR3 sequences, approximately 15% seen once. The CDR3 spans 14 residues. From germline, CDR1 is GTSNPN and CDR2 SVGIG (reference sequence). V was trimmed by 7 bases and J by 6 bases, leaving 18 bases between them. This clonotype was counted at least ten times. This chain uses TRBV30 with TRBJ2-2; D is unresolved. Source material: whole blood. The TCR sequence derives from an adult who was a healthcare worker with PCR-confirmed SARS-CoV-2 infection or an uninfected control (not recorded which). In nucleotides, the CDR3 is TGTGCCTACACACCCCCCACAGCCTCCGGGGAGCTGTTTTTT. Its translation is CAYTPPTASGELFF.